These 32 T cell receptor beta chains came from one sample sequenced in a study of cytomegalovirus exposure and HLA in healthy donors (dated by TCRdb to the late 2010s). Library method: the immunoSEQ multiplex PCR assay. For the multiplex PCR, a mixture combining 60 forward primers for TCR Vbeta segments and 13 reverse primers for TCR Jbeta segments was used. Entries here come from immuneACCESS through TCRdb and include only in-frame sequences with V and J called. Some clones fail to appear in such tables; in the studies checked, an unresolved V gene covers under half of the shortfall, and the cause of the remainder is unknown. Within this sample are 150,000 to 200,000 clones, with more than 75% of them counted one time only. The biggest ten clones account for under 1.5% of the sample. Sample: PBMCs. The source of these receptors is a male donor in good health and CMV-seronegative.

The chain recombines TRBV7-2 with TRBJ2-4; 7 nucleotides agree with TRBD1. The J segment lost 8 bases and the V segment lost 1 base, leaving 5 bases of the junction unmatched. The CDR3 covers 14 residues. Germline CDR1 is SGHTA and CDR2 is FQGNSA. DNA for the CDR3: TGTGCCAGCAGCTTAGGAGGGGGCAGGGACATTCAGTACTTC. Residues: CASSLGGGRDIQYF.

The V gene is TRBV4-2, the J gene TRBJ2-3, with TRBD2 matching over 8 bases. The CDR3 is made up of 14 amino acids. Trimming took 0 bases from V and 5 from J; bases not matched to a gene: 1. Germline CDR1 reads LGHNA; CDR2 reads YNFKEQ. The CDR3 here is CASSQERGEDTQYF. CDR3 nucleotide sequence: TGTGCCAGCAGCCAAGAGCGGGGGGAAGATACGCAGTATTTT.

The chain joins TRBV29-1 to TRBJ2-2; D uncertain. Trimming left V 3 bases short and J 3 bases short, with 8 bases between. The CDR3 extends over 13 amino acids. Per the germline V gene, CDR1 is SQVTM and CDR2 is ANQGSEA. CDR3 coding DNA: TGCAGCGTTGAGGGCCAGTACACCGGGGAGCTGTTTTTT. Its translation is CSVEGQYTGELFF.

The CDR3 loop is CASSPPGQGYEQYF. CDR3 in DNA: TGTGCCAGCAGCCCGCCGGGACAGGGGTACGAGCAGTACTTC. The chain carries TRBV5-8 and TRBJ2-5; TRBD1 aligns across 10 bases. The last part of the DNA fits TRBJ2-7 better; the J call may be wrong. Germline assignment: CDR1 SGHTS and CDR2 YDEGEE. The CDR3 contains 14 residues.

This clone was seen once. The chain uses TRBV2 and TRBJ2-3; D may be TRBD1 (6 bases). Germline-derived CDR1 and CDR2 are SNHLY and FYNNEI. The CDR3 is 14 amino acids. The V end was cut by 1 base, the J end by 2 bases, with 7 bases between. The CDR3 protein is CASSEGGPTDTQYF. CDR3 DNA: TGTGCCAGCAGTGAAGGGGGGCCCACAGATACGCAGTATTTT.

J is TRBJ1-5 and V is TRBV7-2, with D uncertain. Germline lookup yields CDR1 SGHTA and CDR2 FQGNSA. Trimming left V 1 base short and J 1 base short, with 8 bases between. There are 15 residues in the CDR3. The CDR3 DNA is TGTGCCAGCAGCTTAGGGAGCTCAAGCAATCAGCCCCAGCATTTT. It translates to CASSLGSSSNQPQHF. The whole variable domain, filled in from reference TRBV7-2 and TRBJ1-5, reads GAGVSQSPSNKVTEKGKDVELRCDPISGHTALYWYRQSLGQGLEFLIYFQGNSAPDKSGLPSDRFSAERTGGSVSTLTIQRTQQEDSAVYLCASSLGSSSNQPQHFGDGTRLSIL.

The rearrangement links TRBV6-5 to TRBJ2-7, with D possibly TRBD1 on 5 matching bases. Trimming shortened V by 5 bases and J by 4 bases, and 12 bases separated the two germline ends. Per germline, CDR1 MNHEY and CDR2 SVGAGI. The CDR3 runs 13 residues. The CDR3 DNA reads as TGTGCCAGCAGTACAGGCTTGTCATACGAGCAGTACTTC. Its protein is CASSTGLSYEQYF.

CDR3 nucleotide sequence: TGTGCCAGCAGTGTGGGCCAGGCATCCGATCAGCCCCAGCATTTT. Its protein product is CASSVGQASDQPQHF. The chain uses TRBV2 and TRBJ1-5; D ambiguous. The ends were cut back, 4 bases at V and 5 bases at J, with 15 bases in the middle. Germline V gene lookup returns CDR1 SNHLY and CDR2 FYNNEI. The CDR3 is made up of 15 amino acids.

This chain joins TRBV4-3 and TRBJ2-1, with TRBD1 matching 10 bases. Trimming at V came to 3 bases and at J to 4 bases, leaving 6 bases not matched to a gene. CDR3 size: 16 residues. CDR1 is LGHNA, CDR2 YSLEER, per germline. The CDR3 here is CASSHARTGGYNEQFF. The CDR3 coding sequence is TGCGCCAGCAGCCACGCACGGACAGGGGGTTACAATGAGCAGTTCTTC.

The CDR3 sequence: CASSPGTGGSLGYGYTF. The CDR3 DNA sequence: TGTGCCAGCAGCCCGGGGACAGGGGGCAGTCTTGGCTATGGCTACACCTTC. The rearrangement joins TRBV7-3 to TRBJ1-2; 12 bases line up with TRBD1. V lost 5 bases, J lost 4 bases, and 11 bases stayed unmatched. This CDR3 comprises 17 residues. The germline V gene has CDR1 SGHTA and CDR2 FQGTGA. Full variable domain (outside the CDR3, taken from reference TRBV7-3 and TRBJ1-2): GAGVSQTPSNKVTEKGKYVELRCDPISGHTALYWYRQSLGQGPEFLIYFQGTGAADDSGLPNDRFFAVRPEGSVSTLKIQRTERGDSAVYLCASSPGTGGSLGYGYTFGSGTRLTVV.

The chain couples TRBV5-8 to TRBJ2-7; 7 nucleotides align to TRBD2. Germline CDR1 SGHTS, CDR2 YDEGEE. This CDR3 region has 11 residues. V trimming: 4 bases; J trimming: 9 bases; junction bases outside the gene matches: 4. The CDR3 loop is CASSIGRAQYF. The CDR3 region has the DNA TGTGCCAGCAGCATTGGGAGGGCGCAGTACTTC. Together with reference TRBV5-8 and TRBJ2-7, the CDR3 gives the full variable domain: EAGVTQSPTHLIKTRGQQATLRCSPISGHTSVYWYQQALGLGLQFLLWYDEGEERNRGNFPPRFSGRQFPNYSSELNVNALELEDSALYLCASSIGRAQYFGPGTRLTVT.

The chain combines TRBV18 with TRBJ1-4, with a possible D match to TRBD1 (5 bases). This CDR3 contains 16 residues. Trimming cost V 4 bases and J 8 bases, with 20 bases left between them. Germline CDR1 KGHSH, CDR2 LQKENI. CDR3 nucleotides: TGTGCCAGCTCACACACCTACAGGAAGGTAACGGAAAAACTGTTTTTT. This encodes CASSHTYRKVTEKLFF.

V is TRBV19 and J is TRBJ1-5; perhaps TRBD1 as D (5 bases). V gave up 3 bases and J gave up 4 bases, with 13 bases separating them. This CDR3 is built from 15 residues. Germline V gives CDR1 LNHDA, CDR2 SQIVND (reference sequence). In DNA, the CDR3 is TGTGCCAGTAGTATGCCGGGGGGTCTAAATCAGCCCCAGCATTTT. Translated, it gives CASSMPGGLNQPQHF.

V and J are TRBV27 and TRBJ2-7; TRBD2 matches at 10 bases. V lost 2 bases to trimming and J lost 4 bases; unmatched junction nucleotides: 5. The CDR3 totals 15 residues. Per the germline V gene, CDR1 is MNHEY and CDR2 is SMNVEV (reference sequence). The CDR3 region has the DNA TGTGCCAGCAGTTTACTAGCGGGAGCACTATACGAGCAGTACTTC. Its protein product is CASSLLAGALYEQYF.

The CDR3 sequence is CASSPEEDEKLFF. The CDR3 DNA reads as TGCGCCAGCAGCCCCGAGGAGGATGAAAAACTGTTTTTT. This chain connects TRBV4-1 to TRBJ1-4; D gene unclear. The V end lost 4 bases, the J end lost 6 bases, and 9 bases lay between the germline ends. Germline values: CDR1 MGHRA, CDR2 YSYEKL. The CDR3 has 13 residues.

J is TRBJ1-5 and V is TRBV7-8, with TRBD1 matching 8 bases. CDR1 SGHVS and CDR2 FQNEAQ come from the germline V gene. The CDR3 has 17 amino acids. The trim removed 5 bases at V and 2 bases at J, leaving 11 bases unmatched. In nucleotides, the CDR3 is TGTGCCAGCAGCGCTGCCCAGGGGGCGGGTGGCAATCAGCCCCAGCATTTT. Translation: CASSAAQGAGGNQPQHF.

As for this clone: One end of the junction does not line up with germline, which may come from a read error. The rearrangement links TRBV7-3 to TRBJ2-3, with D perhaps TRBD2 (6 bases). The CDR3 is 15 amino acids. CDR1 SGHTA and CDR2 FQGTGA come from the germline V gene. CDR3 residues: CASSITGLRTDTQYF. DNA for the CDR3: TGTGCCAGCAGCATAACGGGACTTCGCACAGATACGCAGTATTTT.

The CDR3 protein is CASSTDRGGREQYF. The CDR3 DNA follows: TGTGCCAGTAGTACGGACAGAGGCGGACGCGAGCAGTACTTC. This chain joins TRBV19 and TRBJ2-7; tentative D call: TRBD1 (6 bases). V lost 4 bases, J lost 6 bases, and 16 bases lay in between. The germline gives CDR1 LNHDA, CDR2 SQIVND (reference sequence). The CDR3 loop spans 14 amino acids.

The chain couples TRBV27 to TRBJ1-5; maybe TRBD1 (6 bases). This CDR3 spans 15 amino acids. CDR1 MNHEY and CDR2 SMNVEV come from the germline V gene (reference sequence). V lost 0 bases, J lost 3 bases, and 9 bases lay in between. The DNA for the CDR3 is TGTGCCAGCAGTTTATCTAGGGGGTCCAATCAGCCCCAGCATTTT. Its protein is CASSLSRGSNQPQHF.

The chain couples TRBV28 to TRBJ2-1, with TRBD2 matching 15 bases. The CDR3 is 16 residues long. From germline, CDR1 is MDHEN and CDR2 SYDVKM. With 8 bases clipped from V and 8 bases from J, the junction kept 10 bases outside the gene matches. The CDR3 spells CASVSRGTSGRHEQFF. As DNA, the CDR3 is TGTGCCAGCGTAAGCCGGGGGACTAGCGGGAGGCATGAGCAGTTCTTC.

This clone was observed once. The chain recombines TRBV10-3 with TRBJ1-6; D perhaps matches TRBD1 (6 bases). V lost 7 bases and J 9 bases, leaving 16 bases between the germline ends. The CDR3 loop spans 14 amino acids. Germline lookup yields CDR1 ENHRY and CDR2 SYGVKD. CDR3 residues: CAINTGKGGSPLHF. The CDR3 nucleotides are TGTGCCATCAATACCGGGAAAGGGGGTTCACCCCTCCACTTT.

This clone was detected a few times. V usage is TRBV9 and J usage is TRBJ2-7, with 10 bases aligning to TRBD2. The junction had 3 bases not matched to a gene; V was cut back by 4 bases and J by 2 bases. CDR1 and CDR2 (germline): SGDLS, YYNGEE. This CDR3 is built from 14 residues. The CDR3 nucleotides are TGTGCCAGCAGCTTGGGACTAGCGACCTACGAGCAGTACTTC. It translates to CASSLGLATYEQYF.

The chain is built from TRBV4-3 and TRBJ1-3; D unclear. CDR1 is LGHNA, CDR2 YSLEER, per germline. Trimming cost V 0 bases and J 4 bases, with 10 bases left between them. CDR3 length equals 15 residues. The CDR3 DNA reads TGCGCCAGCAGCCAAGAGGGAGGACTCGGAAACACCATATATTTT. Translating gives CASSQEGGLGNTIYF.

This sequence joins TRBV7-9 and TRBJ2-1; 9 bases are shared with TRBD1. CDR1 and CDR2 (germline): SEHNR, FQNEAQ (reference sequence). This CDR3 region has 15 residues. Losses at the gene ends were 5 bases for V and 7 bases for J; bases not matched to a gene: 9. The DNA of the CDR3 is TGTGCCAGCAGCCCACAGGGGGCTGGCTTGAATGAGCAGTTCTTC. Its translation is CASSPQGAGLNEQFF.

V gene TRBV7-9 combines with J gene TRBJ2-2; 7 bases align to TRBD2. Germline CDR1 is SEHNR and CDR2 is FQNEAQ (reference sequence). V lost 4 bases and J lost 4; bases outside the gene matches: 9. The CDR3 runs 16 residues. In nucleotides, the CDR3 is TGTGCCAGCAGCTCGGGCGCGGGAGTCCCCACCGGGGAGCTGTTTTTT. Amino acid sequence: CASSSGAGVPTGELFF.

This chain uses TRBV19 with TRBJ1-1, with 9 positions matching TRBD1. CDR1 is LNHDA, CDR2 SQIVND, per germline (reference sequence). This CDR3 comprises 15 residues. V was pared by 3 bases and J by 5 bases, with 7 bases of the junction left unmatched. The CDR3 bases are TGTGCCAGTAGTATTAGGGGACAGGGAAATACTGAAGCTTTCTTT. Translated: CASSIRGQGNTEAFF.

DNA of the CDR3: TGTGCCAGCAGTGGGACAGGGGGACCCTACGAGCAGTACTTC. Protein: CASSGTGGPYEQYF. The V and J genes are TRBV6-1 and TRBJ2-7, with 10 positions matching TRBD1. CDR3 length equals 14 residues. Germline V gene data show CDR1 as MNHNS and CDR2 as SASEGT. The V gene end was trimmed by 4 bases and the J gene end by 2 bases; junction bases not matched to a gene: 2.

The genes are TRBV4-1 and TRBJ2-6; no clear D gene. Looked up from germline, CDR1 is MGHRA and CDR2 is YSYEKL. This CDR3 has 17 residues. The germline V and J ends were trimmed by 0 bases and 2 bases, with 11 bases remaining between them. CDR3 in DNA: TGCGCCAGCAGCCAAGATCAGCAGGCCACTGGGGCCAACGTCCTGACTTTC. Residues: CASSQDQQATGANVLTF.

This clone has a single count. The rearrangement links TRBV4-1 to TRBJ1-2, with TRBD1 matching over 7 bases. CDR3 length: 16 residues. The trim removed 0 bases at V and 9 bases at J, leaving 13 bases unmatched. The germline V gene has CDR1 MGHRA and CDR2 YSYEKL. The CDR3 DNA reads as TGCGCCAGCAGCCAAGATTCTTGGGTGACAGGGCTGCGCTACACCTTC. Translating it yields CASSQDSWVTGLRYTF.

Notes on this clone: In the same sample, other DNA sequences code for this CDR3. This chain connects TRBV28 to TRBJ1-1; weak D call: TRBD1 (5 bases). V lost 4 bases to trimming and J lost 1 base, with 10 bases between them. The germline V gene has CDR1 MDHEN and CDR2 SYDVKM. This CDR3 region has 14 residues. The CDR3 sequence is CASSSPQGNTEAFF. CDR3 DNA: TGTGCCAGCAGTTCCCCCCAGGGGAACACTGAAGCTTTCTTT.

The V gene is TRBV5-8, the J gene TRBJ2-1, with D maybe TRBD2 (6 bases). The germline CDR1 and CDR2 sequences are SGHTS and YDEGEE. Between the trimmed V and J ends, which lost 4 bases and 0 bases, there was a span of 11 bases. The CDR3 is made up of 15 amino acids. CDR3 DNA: TGTGCCAGCAGCCGTAGCGGTACCTCCTACAATGAGCAGTTCTTC. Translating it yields CASSRSGTSYNEQFF. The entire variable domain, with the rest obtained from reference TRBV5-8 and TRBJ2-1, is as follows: EAGVTQSPTHLIKTRGQQATLRCSPISGHTSVYWYQQALGLGLQFLLWYDEGEERNRGNFPPRFSGRQFPNYSSELNVNALELEDSALYLCASSRSGTSYNEQFFGPGTRLTVL.

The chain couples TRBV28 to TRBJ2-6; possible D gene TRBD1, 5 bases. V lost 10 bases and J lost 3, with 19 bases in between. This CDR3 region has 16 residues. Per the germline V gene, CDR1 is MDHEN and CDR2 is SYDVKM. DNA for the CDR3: TGTGCCACACAAGAATACTGGCAGGGTGGGGCCAACGTCCTGACTTTC. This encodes CATQEYWQGGANVLTF.